The rows below give T cell receptor beta chains drawn from one sample of a study of blood T cell repertoires in COVID-19. The assay was immunoSEQ multiplex PCR, and TCRdb's table has in-frame clones only and misses some. The sample holds about 110,000 clones, around 80% seen once. The source material was peripheral blood. The receptors originated from a human donor in a cohort sampled during active or convalescent COVID-19. The CDR3 runs from the conserved cysteine through the conserved F or W. D genes are given only for firm matches. Rows may omit the clone size; those that give it use once, few, many or a size class.

V	D	J	size	DNA	CDR3
TRBV19	TRBD1	TRBJ2-2	few	TGTGCCAGTAGAAAACGGGACAGGGGGCAAACCGGGGAGCTGTTTTTT	CASRKRDRGQTGELFF
TRBV4-2	NA	TRBJ2-3	NA	TGTGCCAGCAGCCAAGTCCGGCTAGCAGATACGCAGTATTTT	CASSQVRLADTQYF
TRBV27	NA	TRBJ1-5	few	TGTGCCAGCAGTCTGGGAGGGGACCAGCCCCAGCATTTT	CASSLGGDQPQHF
TRBV7-2	NA	TRBJ2-2	NA	TGTGCCAGCAGCTTTCAATTAGTCACAGGGCCGAACACCGGGGAGCTGTTTTTT	CASSFQLVTGPNTGELFF
TRBV2	NA	TRBJ1-5	NA	TGTGCCAGCAGGAGGGTTAGCAATCAGCCCCAGCATTTT	CASRRVSNQPQHF
TRBV11-3	NA	TRBJ2-3	NA	TGTGCCAGCAGCTTGGGCGCAGATACGCAGTATTTT	CASSLGADTQYF
TRBV21-1	NA	TRBJ1-6	once	TGTGCCAGCAGCACCATGGGCCCGGGACAGGGTGGAAACTCCTATAATTCACCCCTCCACTTT	CASSTMGPGQGGNSYNSPLHF
TRBV7-2	TRBD1	TRBJ1-5	NA	TGTGCCAGCAGCGAGGCGGGGGACAGGCGTCCTCTTGGCAATCAGCCCCAGCATTTT	CASSEAGDRRPLGNQPQHF
TRBV13	NA	TRBJ1-6	NA	TGTGCCAGCAGCTCAACAAAAGAAACAGGGACGGATTCACCCCTCCACTTT	CASSSTKETGTDSPLHF
TRBV9	TRBD2	TRBJ2-1	once	TGTGCCAGCAGCTGGGGGGTAGCGGGAGGGCCAAGGTCCTACAATGAGCAGTTCTTC	CASSWGVAGGPRSYNEQFF
TRBV5-1	NA	TRBJ2-7	few	TGCGCCAGCAGCATACGCGACAGGTACGAGCAGTACTTC	CASSIRDRYEQYF
TRBV24-1	NA	TRBJ2-4	once	TGTGCCACCGCTAAAACAGGGAAGAGGGGTAAAAACATTCAGTACTTC	CATAKTGKRGKNIQYF
TRBV5-1	TRBD2	TRBJ2-5	NA	TGCGCCAGCAGCTTGGGAGGACTAGCGGGAGGGCCAAGAGAGACCCAGTACTTC	CASSLGGLAGGPRETQYF
TRBV6-5	TRBD1	TRBJ2-4	NA	TGTGCCAGCAGTTACTCTGGACAGGGGAGATACATTCAGTACTTC	CASSYSGQGRYIQYF
TRBV18	NA	TRBJ2-1	NA	TGTGCCAGCTCACGGTACAGGGACAATGAGCAGTTCTTC	CASSRYRDNEQFF
TRBV3-1/TRBV3-2	NA	TRBJ1-3	NA	TGTGCCAGCAGCCAAGAAATAGTGCGGTTCGACCGCAGAAACACCATATATTTT	CASSQEIVRFDRRNTIYF
TRBV27	NA	TRBJ1-1	once	TGTGCCAGCTCCGCTCTATGGAACACTGAAGCTTTCTTT	CASSALWNTEAFF
TRBV9	NA	TRBJ2-5	NA	TGTGCCAGCAGCGCAAAAGAGACCCAGTACTTC	CASSAKETQYF
TRBV6-2/TRBV6-3	TRBD1	TRBJ2-2	few	TGTGCCAGCAGTCTACCCGGGACAGGGGCCGGGGAGCTGTTTTTT	CASSLPGTGAGELFF
TRBV5-3	NA	TRBJ2-2	once	TGTCGACCGCCCGGGGGAACGACCGGGGAGCTGTTTTTT	CRPPGGTTGELFF
TRBV10-2	NA	TRBJ2-7	NA	TGCGCCAGTCCCCCTTCGGACGAGCAGTACTTC	CASPPSDEQYF
TRBV13	NA	TRBJ2-3	NA	TGTGCCAGCAGCCCCAGAATACATGCAGATACGCAGTATTTT	CASSPRIHADTQYF
TRBV27	TRBD2	TRBJ2-7	NA	TGTGCCAGCAGAGTTAGCGGGGCCTCTTACGAGCAGTACTTC	CASRVSGASYEQYF
TRBV7-2	NA	TRBJ2-2	NA	TGTGCCAGCAGCTGGTTGGGGGGTCTGAACACCGGGGAGCTGTTTTTT	CASSWLGGLNTGELFF
TRBV3-1/TRBV3-2	NA	TRBJ1-2	NA	TGTGCCAGCAGCCAAGTAGGTGCGACAGGACATAACTATGGCTACACCTTC	CASSQVGATGHNYGYTF
TRBV29-1	NA	TRBJ2-5	NA	TGCAGCGTTAAGGAGGGCCAAGAGACCCAGTACTTC	CSVKEGQETQYF
TRBV21-1	NA	TRBJ1-5	NA	TGTGCCAGCAGCAAACAGGAGCAGGGTTGCAATCAGCCCCAGCATTTT	CASSKQEQGCNQPQHF
TRBV5-1	TRBD2	TRBJ2-2	NA	TGCGCCAGCAGCTTGATCGCTGCTAGCGGTAATAATCCGAACACCGGGGAGCTGTTTTTT	CASSLIAASGNNPNTGELFF
TRBV19	TRBD1	TRBJ1-2	NA	TGTGCCAGTAGGGTCGGGACAGGGGGGAGGAACTATGGCTACACCTTC	CASRVGTGGRNYGYTF
TRBV9	TRBD2	TRBJ2-1	few	TGTGCCAGCACCCAGGGACTAGCGGGATCATTTGAGCAGTTCTTC	CASTQGLAGSFEQFF
TRBV5-5	TRBD2	TRBJ2-1	NA	TGTGCCAGCAACTCTCCGGGACTAGGGTTCAATGAGCAGTTCTTC	CASNSPGLGFNEQFF
TRBV6-5	TRBD1	TRBJ1-2	NA	TGTGCCAGCAGCCCGGGACAGGGGAACTATGGCTACACCTTC	CASSPGQGNYGYTF
TRBV19	TRBD1	TRBJ1-5	NA	TGTGCCAGTTCTACCAGGGGGCGCATGCAGCCCCAGCATTTT	CASSTRGRMQPQHF
TRBV4-3	NA	TRBJ1-3	few	TGCGCCAGCAGCCACAGGGAATTTAGGTCGAGCTCTGGAAACACCATATATTTT	CASSHREFRSSSGNTIYF
TRBV19	NA	TRBJ1-1	NA	TGTGCCAGTAGTATCCGAGTGGGGCAGGGGAACACTGAAGCTTTCTTT	CASSIRVGQGNTEAFF
TRBV11-2	NA	TRBJ1-2	NA	TGTGCCAGCAGCTTAGACCCCAAAGGGGCGGAGTATGGCTACACCTTC	CASSLDPKGAEYGYTF
TRBV4-1	NA	TRBJ1-3	few	TGCGCCAGCAGCCAAGAGGGTAGAACGGGGTTAACCATATATTTT	CASSQEGRTGLTIYF
TRBV4-3	TRBD1	TRBJ1-1	NA	TGCGCCAGCAGCCTCACCGGACAGGTTAGAACGAACACTGAAGCTTTCTTT	CASSLTGQVRTNTEAFF
TRBV7-9	TRBD1	TRBJ2-1	NA	TGTGCCAGCAGCCCTAGACAGGGAAGCTCCTACAATGAGCAGTTCTTC	CASSPRQGSSYNEQFF
TRBV6-5	TRBD2	TRBJ2-2	NA	TGTGCCAGCAGTTTAGTAGCGGGAGTGGCCGGGGAGCTGTTTTTT	CASSLVAGVAGELFF
TRBV13	TRBD2	TRBJ2-1	once	TGTGCCAGCAGCCCTGCCCCCTTAGCGGGAGGCCACAATGAGCAGTTCTTC	CASSPAPLAGGHNEQFF
TRBV6-6	TRBD1	TRBJ1-1	NA	TGTGCCAGCAGTCCCCGGGACAGGGGGGCGAACACTGAAGCTTTCTTT	CASSPRDRGANTEAFF
TRBV2	NA	TRBJ1-1	NA	TGTGCCAGCCAGGGGAGCCCTGAAGCTTTCTTT	CASQGSPEAFF
TRBV7-2	TRBD1	TRBJ2-7	NA	TGTGCCAGCAGCGGAAACAGGGGGCCCTACGAGCAGTACTTC	CASSGNRGPYEQYF
TRBV5-1	TRBD2	TRBJ2-3	NA	TGCGCCAGCCAACCGGTGCTAGCGGGGCGGACAGATACGCAGTATTTT	CASQPVLAGRTDTQYF
TRBV29-1	TRBD2	TRBJ2-5	few	TGCAGCGTGGCGGCTAGCGGTTTCCAAGAGACCCAGTACTTC	CSVAASGFQETQYF
TRBV2	NA	TRBJ2-1	NA	TGTGCCAGCAGTGAACAGTATGAGCAGTTCTTC	CASSEQYEQFF
TRBV6-5	TRBD1	TRBJ1-5	NA	TGTGCCAGCAGAGAGACAGGGCGTAGCAATCAGCCCCAGCATTTT	CASRETGRSNQPQHF
TRBV18	TRBD1	TRBJ1-3	few	TGTGCCAGCTCACCGACCGGACAGGGGGCTGGAAACACCATATATTTT	CASSPTGQGAGNTIYF
TRBV24-1	TRBD1	TRBJ2-1	NA	TGTGCCACCAGTGCGTCGGCGACAGGGGGCTATGAGCAGTTCTTC	CATSASATGGYEQFF
TRBV4-1	TRBD1	TRBJ1-2	NA	TGCGCCAGCAGCCAGAAGACAGGGGCCGCTAACTATGGCTACACCTTC	CASSQKTGAANYGYTF
TRBV3-1/TRBV3-2	NA	TRBJ2-7	NA	TGTGCCAGCAGCCACAATTACAGGGCGGATCAGTACTTC	CASSHNYRADQYF
TRBV5-6	NA	TRBJ1-2	NA	TGTGCCAGCAGCTTCACAGGGAGAACCGGCGGCTACACCTTC	CASSFTGRTGGYTF
TRBV19	NA	TRBJ2-7	NA	TGTGCCAGTAGTATCTCACTTTCTTCCTACGAGCAGTACTTC	CASSISLSSYEQYF
TRBV12-3/TRBV12-4	NA	TRBJ1-6	once	TGTGCCAGCAGTTTACAGGGGAACTCACCCCTCCACTTT	CASSLQGNSPLHF
TRBV7-6	NA	TRBJ1-3	NA	TGTGCCAGCAGCTTAACGTATGTCCAGGACACCATATATTTT	CASSLTYVQDTIYF
TRBV28	TRBD1	TRBJ2-1	NA	TGTGCCAGCAGTCCCCCGGGACAGGCGATACGGAATGAGCAGTTCTTC	CASSPPGQAIRNEQFF
TRBV7-6	TRBD2	TRBJ2-1	NA	TGTGCCAGCAGCTGGCGGTCTAGCGGGACATACAATGAGCAGTTCTTC	CASSWRSSGTYNEQFF